A selection of T cell receptor beta chains follows, all from one sample in a study of a mutant IDH1 vaccine in newly diagnosed glioma. Their antigens are not known. Profiled with immunoSEQ multiplex PCR; TCRdb holds only in-frame clones, not every one. The repertoire holds about 62,000 clones, with roughly 90% as singletons. This specimen was PBMCs, taken from a glioma patient whose treatment included an IDH1 peptide vaccine. Source of these receptors: a middle-aged man with glioma. Both conserved end residues are part of each CDR3. Each record gives: CDR3 protein, CDR3 DNA, V gene, J gene, D gene, clone size. The D gene is left open where the match is weak. Clone size appears in some rows only: once, few, many, or a class for an expanded clone.

CDR3: CASSGGADTQYF
DNA: TGTGCCAGCAGTGGGGGGGCAGATACGCAGTATTTT
V: TRBV6-6
J: TRBJ2-3
D: TRBD2
size: NA

CDR3: CASSRGYEQYF
DNA: TGTGCCAGCAGCAGGGGATACGAGCAGTACTTC
V: TRBV14
J: TRBJ2-7
D: NA
size: NA

CDR3: CASRPGASNQPQHF
DNA: TGTGCCAGCCGACCAGGGGCTAGCAATCAGCCCCAGCATTTT
V: TRBV6-1
J: TRBJ1-5
D: NA
size: NA

CDR3: CASSVQRGADTQYF
DNA: TGTGCCAGCAGTGTACAGCGGGGCGCAGATACGCAGTATTTT
V: TRBV6-1
J: TRBJ2-3
D: TRBD2
size: NA

CDR3: CASSYSPNTGELFF
DNA: TGTGCCAGCAGTTACTCTCCGAACACCGGGGAGCTGTTTTTT
V: TRBV6-5
J: TRBJ2-2
D: NA
size: NA

CDR3: CASSFSPSAGGNEQFF
DNA: TGCGCCAGCAGTTTTTCGCCTAGTGCCGGCGGGAATGAGCAGTTCTTC
V: TRBV4-3
J: TRBJ2-1
D: NA
size: NA

CDR3: CSVDFTDTQYF
DNA: TGCAGCGTTGACTTCACAGATACGCAGTATTTT
V: TRBV29-1
J: TRBJ2-3
D: NA
size: NA

CDR3: CAWTRGGTEGYTF
DNA: TGTGCCTGGACCCGGGGGGGGACAGAGGGCTACACCTTC
V: TRBV30
J: TRBJ1-2
D: TRBD1
size: NA

CDR3: CASRTGGSIYNEQFF
DNA: TGTGCCAGCAGAACAGGCGGGAGCATCTACAATGAGCAGTTCTTC
V: TRBV28
J: TRBJ2-1
D: TRBD2
size: NA

CDR3: CATQTGGVRTDTQYF
DNA: TGTGCCACCCAGACAGGGGGCGTAAGGACAGATACGCAGTATTTT
V: TRBV25-1
J: TRBJ2-3
D: TRBD1
size: NA

CDR3: CASSLTLAGGQFF
DNA: TGTGCCAGCAGCTTGACACTAGCGGGGGGGCAGTTCTTC
V: TRBV5-4
J: TRBJ2-1
D: TRBD2
size: NA

CDR3: CASSILVDRGRETQYF
DNA: TGTGCCAGTAGTATTCTTGTCGACAGGGGTAGAGAGACCCAGTACTTC
V: TRBV19
J: TRBJ2-5
D: TRBD1
size: NA

CDR3: CASSLLAGGADTQYF
DNA: TGTGCCAGCAGTTTATTGGCAGGGGGCGCAGATACGCAGTATTTT
V: TRBV27
J: TRBJ2-3
D: TRBD1
size: NA

CDR3: CASSQLGGHEQFF
DNA: TGCGCCAGCAGCCAGCTAGGGGGCCATGAGCAGTTCTTC
V: TRBV4-1
J: TRBJ2-1
D: TRBD1
size: NA

CDR3: CASIRQGYEQYF
DNA: TGTGCCAGCATCCGACAGGGGTACGAGCAGTACTTC
V: TRBV2
J: TRBJ2-7
D: TRBD1
size: NA

CDR3: CASSTGVASNEQFF
DNA: TGCGCCAGCAGCACGGGGGTAGCGAGCAATGAGCAGTTCTTC
V: TRBV5-1
J: TRBJ2-1
D: NA
size: NA

CDR3: CASSQDLGLAASGANVLTF
DNA: TGCGCCAGCAGCCAAGATCTGGGACTAGCGGCCTCTGGGGCCAACGTCCTGACTTTC
V: TRBV4-3
J: TRBJ2-6
D: TRBD2
size: NA

CDR3: CASSSGTGTGNSPLHF
DNA: TGTGCCAGCAGCTCGGGCACCGGGACAGGTAATTCACCCCTCCACTTT
V: TRBV5-4
J: TRBJ1-6
D: TRBD1
size: NA

CDR3: CASSPTRGPNEKLFF
DNA: TGTGCCAGCAGCCCAACTAGGGGGCCTAATGAAAAACTGTTTTTT
V: TRBV2
J: TRBJ1-4
D: TRBD1
size: NA

CDR3: CASSTWLGNTIYF
DNA: TGTGCCAGCAGCACCTGGTTGGGAAACACCATATATTTT
V: TRBV7-2
J: TRBJ1-3
D: NA
size: NA

CDR3: CASSALTGGTEAFF
DNA: TGTGCCAGCAGCGCCCTGACAGGGGGCACTGAAGCTTTCTTT
V: TRBV5-4
J: TRBJ1-1
D: TRBD1
size: NA

CDR3: CAWRGPQGNTDTQYF
DNA: TGTGCCTGGAGGGGCCCCCAGGGTAACACAGATACGCAGTATTTT
V: TRBV30
J: TRBJ2-3
D: NA
size: NA

CDR3: CASPGWGHWDRVPDTQYF
DNA: TGTGCCAGCCCCGGTTGGGGCCATTGGGACAGGGTGCCAGATACGCAGTATTTT
V: TRBV5-8
J: TRBJ2-3
D: TRBD1
size: NA

CDR3: CASSERGFSPLHF
DNA: TGTGCCAGCAGTGAACGGGGGTTTTCACCCCTCCACTTT
V: TRBV2
J: TRBJ1-6
D: NA
size: once

CDR3: CASSADRDPTNEKLFF
DNA: TGCGCCAGCAGCGCGGACAGGGACCCAACTAATGAAAAACTGTTTTTT
V: TRBV4-1
J: TRBJ1-4
D: TRBD1
size: NA

CDR3: CASSPNSFPNQPQHF
DNA: TGTGCCAGCAGTCCTAACAGCTTTCCCAATCAGCCCCAGCATTTT
V: TRBV6-6
J: TRBJ1-5
D: NA
size: NA

CDR3: CASSRRTGEGTEAFF
DNA: TGTGCCAGCAGCCGTCGGACAGGGGAAGGGACTGAAGCTTTCTTT
V: TRBV4-2
J: TRBJ1-1
D: TRBD1
size: NA

CDR3: CASTLRTSGSLFF
DNA: TGTGCCAGCACCTTAAGGACTAGCGGCTCGCTGTTCTTC
V: TRBV28
J: TRBJ2-1
D: TRBD2
size: NA

CDR3: CASSSRGLAGGQETQYF
DNA: TGTGCCAGCAGCTCTAGGGGACTAGCGGGAGGTCAAGAGACCCAGTACTTC
V: TRBV11-3
J: TRBJ2-5
D: TRBD2
size: NA

CDR3: CSVGGATPQKGYTF
DNA: TGCAGCGTTGGAGGCGCCACCCCCCAAAAAGGCTACACCTTC
V: TRBV29-1
J: TRBJ1-2
D: NA
size: NA

CDR3: CASSLDFNEKLFF
DNA: TGTGCCAGCAGCTTAGATTTTAATGAAAAACTGTTTTTT
V: TRBV7-9
J: TRBJ1-4
D: NA
size: NA

CDR3: CASSHYPWTVLETQYF
DNA: TGTGCCAGCAGCCACTACCCATGGACTGTTTTAGAGACCCAGTACTTC
V: TRBV13
J: TRBJ2-5
D: NA
size: NA

CDR3: CASSDAVTMAQHF
DNA: TGTGCCAGCAGTGACGCCGTCACTATGGCCCAGCATTTT
V: TRBV6-1
J: TRBJ1-5
D: NA
size: NA

CDR3: CASSDPGTSGVNTGELFF
DNA: TGTGCCAGCAGTGACCCTGGGACTAGCGGTGTGAACACCGGGGAGCTGTTTTTT
V: TRBV6-1
J: TRBJ2-2
D: TRBD2
size: NA

CDR3: CATLSESTDTQYF
DNA: TGTGCCACCCTATCAGAAAGCACAGATACGCAGTATTTT
V: TRBV6-5
J: TRBJ2-3
D: NA
size: NA

CDR3: CASSPLSASSGNTIYF
DNA: TGCGCCAGCAGCCCCCTCAGCGCCAGCTCTGGAAACACCATATATTTT
V: TRBV5-1
J: TRBJ1-3
D: NA
size: NA

CDR3: CASSYSLRQGGYGYTF
DNA: TGTGCCAGCAGTTACTCCTTGAGACAGGGCGGCTATGGCTACACCTTC
V: TRBV6-5
J: TRBJ1-2
D: TRBD1
size: NA

CDR3: CASSPRQASLGLFYGYTF
DNA: TGTGCCAGCAGCCCGAGACAGGCCTCTTTAGGCCTTTTCTATGGCTACACCTTC
V: TRBV28
J: TRBJ1-2
D: NA
size: NA

CDR3: CAISDSGTSSGNTIYF
DNA: TGTGCCATCAGTGACTCCGGGACAAGCTCTGGAAACACCATATATTTT
V: TRBV10-3
J: TRBJ1-3
D: NA
size: NA

CDR3: CASSLFGLGSAKNIQYF
DNA: TGTGCCAGCAGCTTATTTGGCCTCGGTTCAGCCAAAAACATTCAGTACTTC
V: TRBV5-4
J: TRBJ2-4
D: NA
size: NA

CDR3: CASSSGLANSPLHF
DNA: TGTGCCAGCAGCTCGGGACTGGCTAATTCACCCCTCCACTTT
V: TRBV13
J: TRBJ1-6
D: NA
size: NA

CDR3: CASSFEGSSGELFF
DNA: TGTGCCAGCAGCTTCGAGGGGTCGAGCGGGGAGCTGTTTTTT
V: TRBV11-3
J: TRBJ2-2
D: NA
size: NA

CDR3: CSVEENPNQPQHF
DNA: TGCAGCGTTGAAGAGAACCCTAATCAGCCCCAGCATTTT
V: TRBV29-1
J: TRBJ1-5
D: NA
size: NA

CDR3: CASSIGGGTGELFF
DNA: TGTGCCAGTAGTATAGGTGGGGGAACCGGGGAGCTGTTTTTT
V: TRBV19
J: TRBJ2-2
D: NA
size: NA

CDR3: CASSQGAVGPTNEKLFF
DNA: TGCGCCAGCAGCCAAGGAGCGGTTGGGCCAACTAATGAAAAACTGTTTTTT
V: TRBV4-1
J: TRBJ1-4
D: NA
size: NA